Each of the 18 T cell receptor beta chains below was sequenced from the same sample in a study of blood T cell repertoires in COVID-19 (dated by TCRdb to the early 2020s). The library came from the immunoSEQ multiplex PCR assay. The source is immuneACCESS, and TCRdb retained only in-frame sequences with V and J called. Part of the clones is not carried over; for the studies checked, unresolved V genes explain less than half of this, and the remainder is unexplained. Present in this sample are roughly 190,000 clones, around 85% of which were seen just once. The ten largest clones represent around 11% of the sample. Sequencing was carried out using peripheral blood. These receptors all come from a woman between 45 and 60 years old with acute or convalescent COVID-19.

This CDR3 is CASSSNDEQYF. The CDR3 bases are TGTGCCAGCAGTAGCAACGACGAGCAGTACTTC. The V and J genes are TRBV12-3 or TRBV12-4 and TRBJ2-7, with no clear D. This CDR3 is built from 11 residues. Trimming removed 5 bases at V and 5 bases at J, with 7 bases between.

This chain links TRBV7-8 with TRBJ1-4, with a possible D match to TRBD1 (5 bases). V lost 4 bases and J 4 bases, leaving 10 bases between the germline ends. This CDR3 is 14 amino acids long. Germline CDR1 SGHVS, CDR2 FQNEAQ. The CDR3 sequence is CASSSQAFNEKLFF. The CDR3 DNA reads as TGTGCCAGCAGCTCACAGGCGTTTAATGAAAAACTGTTTTTT.

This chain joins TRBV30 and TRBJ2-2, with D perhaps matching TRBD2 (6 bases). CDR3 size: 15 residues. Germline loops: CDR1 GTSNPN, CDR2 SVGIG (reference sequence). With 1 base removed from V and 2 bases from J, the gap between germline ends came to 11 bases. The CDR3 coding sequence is TGTGCCTGGAGTGGGGGACTGATTAACACCGGGGAGCTGTTTTTT. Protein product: CAWSGGLINTGELFF.

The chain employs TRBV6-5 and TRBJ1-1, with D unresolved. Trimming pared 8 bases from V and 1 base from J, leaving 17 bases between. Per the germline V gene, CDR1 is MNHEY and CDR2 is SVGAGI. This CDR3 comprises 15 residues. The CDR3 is CASGDLWGGNTEAFF. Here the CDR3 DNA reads TGTGCCAGCGGCGATCTTTGGGGAGGGAACACTGAAGCTTTCTTT.

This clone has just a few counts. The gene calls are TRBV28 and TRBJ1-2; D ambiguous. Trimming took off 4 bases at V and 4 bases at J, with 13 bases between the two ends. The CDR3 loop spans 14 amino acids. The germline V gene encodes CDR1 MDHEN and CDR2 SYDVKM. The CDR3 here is CASSSGSGFYGYTF. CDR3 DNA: TGTGCCAGCAGTTCCGGCTCGGGGTTCTATGGCTACACCTTC.

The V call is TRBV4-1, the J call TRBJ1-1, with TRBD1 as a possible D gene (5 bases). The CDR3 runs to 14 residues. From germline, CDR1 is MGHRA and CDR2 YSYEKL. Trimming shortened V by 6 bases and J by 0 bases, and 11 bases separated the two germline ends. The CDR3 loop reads CASSRQFMNTEAFF. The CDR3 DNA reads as TGCGCCAGCAGTCGACAGTTCATGAACACTGAAGCTTTCTTT.

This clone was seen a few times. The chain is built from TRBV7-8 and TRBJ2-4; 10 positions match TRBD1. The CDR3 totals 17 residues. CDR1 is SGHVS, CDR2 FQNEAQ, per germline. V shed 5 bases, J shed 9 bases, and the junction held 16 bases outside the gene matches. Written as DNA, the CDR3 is TGTGCCAGCAGCAAAAAACCTCCGGGACAGGGGACCTTCATTCAGTACTTC. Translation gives CASSKKPPGQGTFIQYF.

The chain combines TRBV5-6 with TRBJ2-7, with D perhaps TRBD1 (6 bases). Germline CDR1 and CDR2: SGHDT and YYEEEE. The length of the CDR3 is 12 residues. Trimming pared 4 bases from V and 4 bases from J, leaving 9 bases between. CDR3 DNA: TGTGCCAGCAGCAGCAGGGGATACGAGCAGTACTTC. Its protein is CASSSRGYEQYF.

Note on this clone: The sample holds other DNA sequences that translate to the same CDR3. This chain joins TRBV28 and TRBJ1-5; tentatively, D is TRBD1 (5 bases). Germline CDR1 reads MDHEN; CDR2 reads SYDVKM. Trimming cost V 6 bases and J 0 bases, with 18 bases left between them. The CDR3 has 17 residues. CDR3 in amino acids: CASSLGGGGYSNQPQHF. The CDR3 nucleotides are TGTGCCAGCAGCCTCGGCGGGGGGGGTTATAGCAATCAGCCCCAGCATTTT.

CDR3: CASSFRGQGNQPQHF. DNA of the CDR3: TGTGCCAGCAGCTTCCGAGGGCAGGGGAATCAGCCCCAGCATTTT. The chain is built from TRBV3-1 (or the pseudogene TRBV3-2) and TRBJ1-5, with D tentatively TRBD1 (6 bases). The CDR3 is made up of 15 amino acids. V lost 5 bases and J lost 4, with 15 bases in between. From germline, CDR1 is LGHDT and CDR2 YNNKEL (reference sequence).

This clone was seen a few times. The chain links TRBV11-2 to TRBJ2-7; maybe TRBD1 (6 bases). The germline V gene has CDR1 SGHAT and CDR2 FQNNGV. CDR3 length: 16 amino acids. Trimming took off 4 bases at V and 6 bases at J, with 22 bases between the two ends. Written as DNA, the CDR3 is TGTGCCAGCAGCTATATACAGGGTATAACAGTAAGCGAGCAGTACTTC. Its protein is CASSYIQGITVSEQYF.

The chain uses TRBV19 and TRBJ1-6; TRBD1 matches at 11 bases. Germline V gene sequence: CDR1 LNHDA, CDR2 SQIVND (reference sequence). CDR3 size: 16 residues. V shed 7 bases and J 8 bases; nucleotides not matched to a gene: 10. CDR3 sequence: CASKITWGQGDSPLHF. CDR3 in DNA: TGTGCCAGTAAAATAACATGGGGACAGGGGGATTCACCCCTCCACTTT.

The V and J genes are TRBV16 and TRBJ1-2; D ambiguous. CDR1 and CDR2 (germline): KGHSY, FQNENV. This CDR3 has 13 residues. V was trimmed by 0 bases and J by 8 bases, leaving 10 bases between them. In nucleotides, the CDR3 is TGTGCCAGCAGCCAATCGGGCGGGTCGGGCTACACCTTC. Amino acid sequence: CASSQSGGSGYTF.

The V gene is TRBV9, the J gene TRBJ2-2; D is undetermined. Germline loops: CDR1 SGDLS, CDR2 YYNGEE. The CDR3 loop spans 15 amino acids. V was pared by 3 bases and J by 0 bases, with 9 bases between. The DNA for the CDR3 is TGTGCCAGCAGCGCCCGGGTCTCGAACACCGGGGAGCTGTTTTTT. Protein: CASSARVSNTGELFF.

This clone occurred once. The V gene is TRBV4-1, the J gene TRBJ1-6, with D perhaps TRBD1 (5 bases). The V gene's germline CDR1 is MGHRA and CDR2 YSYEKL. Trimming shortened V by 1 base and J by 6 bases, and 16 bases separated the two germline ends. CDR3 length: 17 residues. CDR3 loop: CASSQGQAGQRNSPLHF. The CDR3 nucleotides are TGCGCCAGCAGCCAAGGTCAGGCAGGGCAGCGTAATTCACCCCTCCACTTT.

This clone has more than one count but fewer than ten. CDR3: CASSEKAFLGGNYNSPLHF. For the CDR3, the DNA is TGTGCCAGCAGTGAAAAAGCGTTTTTGGGGGGAAACTATAATTCACCCCTCCACTTT. This rearrangement joins TRBV6-1 to TRBJ1-6; tentative D call: TRBD1 (5 bases). CDR1 and CDR2 from the germline V gene are MNHNS and SASEGT. The CDR3 is 19 residues long. V was cut by 2 bases and J by 3 bases, with 20 bases left in between.

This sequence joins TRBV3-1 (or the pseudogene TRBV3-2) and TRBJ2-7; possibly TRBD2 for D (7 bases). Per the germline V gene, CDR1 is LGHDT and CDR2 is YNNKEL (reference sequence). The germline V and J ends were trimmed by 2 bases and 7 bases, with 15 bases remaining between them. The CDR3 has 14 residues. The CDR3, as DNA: TGTGCCAGCAGCCAAATGGGGGGGCTGGGGGAGCAGTACTTC. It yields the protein CASSQMGGLGEQYF.

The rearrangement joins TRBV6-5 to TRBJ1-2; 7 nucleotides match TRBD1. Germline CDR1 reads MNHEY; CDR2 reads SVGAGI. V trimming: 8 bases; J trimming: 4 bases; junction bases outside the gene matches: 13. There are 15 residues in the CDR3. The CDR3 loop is CASRQEGATVYGYTF. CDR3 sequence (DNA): TGTGCCAGCCGACAGGAGGGGGCAACCGTCTATGGCTACACCTTC.